A selection of T cell receptor beta chains follows, all from one sample in a study of shared clonotypes between healthy human individuals. Clones were read by immunoSEQ multiplex PCR, and TCRdb kept only the in-frame ones, dropping some. Of just over 2,000,000 clones listed, roughly 96% are singletons. The sample consisted of naive CD4+ T cells sorted from blood. The receptors shown here come from a man between 18 and 35 years old in good health. CDR3s include the opening cysteine and the closing phenylalanine or tryptophan. The D gene is left open where the match is weak. Size is stated for part of the rows, as once, few or many counts, or as a class when the clone is expanded.

once,TRBV4-3,-,TRBJ1-5,CASSQERNQPQHF,TGCGCCAGCAGCCAAGAAAGAAATCAGCCCCAGCATTTT
-,TRBV27,TRBD1,TRBJ2-7,CASSQGQYPYEQYF,TGTGCCAGCAGTCAGGGACAGTACCCCTACGAGCAGTACTTC
-,TRBV4-3,-,TRBJ2-5,CASSQEEGYWETQYF,TGCGCCAGCAGCCAAGAGGAGGGGTATTGGGAGACCCAGTACTTC
once,TRBV10-1,-,TRBJ1-4,CASSEDAATNEKLFF,TGCGCCAGCAGTGAGGACGCGGCAACTAATGAAAAACTGTTTTTT
-,TRBV5-6,-,TRBJ2-1,CASSLVDSYNEQFF,TGTGCCAGCAGCTTGGTTGACAGCTACAATGAGCAGTTCTTC
-,TRBV2,TRBD2,TRBJ2-4,CASSESGLAGGLRAKNIQYF,TGTGCCAGCAGTGAAAGTGGACTAGCGGGAGGTTTGCGGGCCAAAAACATTCAGTACTTC
-,TRBV30,-,TRBJ1-2,CAWSRTGNYGYTF,TGTGCCTGGAGCCGAACAGGGAACTATGGCTACACCTTC
-,TRBV28,-,TRBJ2-7,CAGRQAGSYEQYF,TGTGCCGGTCGACAGGCTGGATCCTACGAGCAGTACTTC
-,TRBV18,TRBD2,TRBJ2-2,CASSSSGGTGELFF,TGTGCCAGCTCATCTAGCGGGGGTACCGGGGAGCTGTTTTTT
once,TRBV29-1,-,TRBJ2-7,CSVMDGTYEQYF,TGCAGCGTTATGGACGGTACCTACGAGCAGTACTTC
-,TRBV27,-,TRBJ2-1,CASSLPQRRNEQFF,TGTGCCAGCAGTTTACCACAGAGGCGGAATGAGCAGTTCTTC
-,TRBV4-1,-,TRBJ1-2,CASSQAQGLGYGYTF,TGCGCCAGCAGCCAAGCCCAGGGGCTTGGCTATGGCTACACCTTC
-,TRBV6-5,-,TRBJ2-3,CASSDWDHTDTQYF,TGTGCCAGCAGTGACTGGGACCACACAGATACGCAGTATTTT
-,TRBV10-1,TRBD1,TRBJ1-5,CASRDREITEPQHF,TGCGCCAGCAGGGACAGGGAGATTACGGAGCCCCAGCATTTT
-,TRBV9,-,TRBJ2-7,CASSPVGGATGEQYF,TGTGCCAGCAGCCCCGTAGGCGGTGCAACGGGGGAGCAGTACTTC
-,TRBV5-5,-,TRBJ1-5,CASRREAGSNQPQHF,TGTGCCAGCAGGCGGGAGGCGGGGAGCAATCAGCCCCAGCATTTT
-,TRBV11-1,TRBD1,TRBJ1-5,CASSLGQGPNQPQHF,TGTGCCAGCAGCTTGGGACAGGGCCCAAATCAGCCCCAGCATTTT
-,TRBV4-1,TRBD2,TRBJ2-1,CASSHPVAGGGYNEQFF,TGCGCCAGCAGCCATCCTGTAGCGGGGGGCGGGTACAATGAGCAGTTCTTC
-,TRBV7-2,-,TRBJ1-5,CASSTFQDQPQHF,TGTGCCAGCAGCACCTTCCAGGATCAGCCCCAGCATTTT
-,TRBV6-6,-,TRBJ2-7,CAHSTGLEQYF,TGTGCCCATTCTACCGGTCTCGAGCAGTACTTC
-,TRBV5-1,-,TRBJ2-3,CASSLGDPTNTDTQYF,TGCGCCAGCAGCCTCGGAGACCCCACGAACACAGATACGCAGTATTTT
-,TRBV7-9,TRBD1,TRBJ2-3,CASSSGQGSTDTQYF,TGTGCCAGCAGCTCCGGACAGGGAAGCACAGATACGCAGTATTTT
-,TRBV18,-,TRBJ2-1,CASSPVGANNEQFF,TGTGCCAGCTCACCGGTGGGGGCGAACAATGAGCAGTTCTTC
-,TRBV6-6,TRBD1,TRBJ2-7,CASSYGGTGGPEQYF,TGTGCCAGCAGTTACGGAGGGACAGGGGGCCCCGAGCAGTACTTC